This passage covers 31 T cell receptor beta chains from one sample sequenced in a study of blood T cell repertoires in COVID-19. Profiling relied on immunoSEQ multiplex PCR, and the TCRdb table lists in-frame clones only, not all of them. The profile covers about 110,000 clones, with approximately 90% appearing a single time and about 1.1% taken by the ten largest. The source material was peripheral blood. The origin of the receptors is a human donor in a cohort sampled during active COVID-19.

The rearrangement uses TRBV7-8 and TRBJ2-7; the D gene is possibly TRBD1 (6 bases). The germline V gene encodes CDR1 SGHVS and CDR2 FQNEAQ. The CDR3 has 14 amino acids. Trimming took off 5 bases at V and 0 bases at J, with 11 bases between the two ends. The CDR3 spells CASSTPDSSYEQYF. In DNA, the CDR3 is TGTGCCAGCAGCACCCCGGACAGCTCCTACGAGCAGTACTTC.

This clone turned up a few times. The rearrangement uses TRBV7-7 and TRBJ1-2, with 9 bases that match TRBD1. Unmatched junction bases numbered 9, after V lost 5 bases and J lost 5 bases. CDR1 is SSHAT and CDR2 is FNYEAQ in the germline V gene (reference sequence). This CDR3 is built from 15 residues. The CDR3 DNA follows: TGTGCCAGCAGCCCGGGGGGACAGGGACCTTATGGCTACACCTTC. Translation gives CASSPGGQGPYGYTF.

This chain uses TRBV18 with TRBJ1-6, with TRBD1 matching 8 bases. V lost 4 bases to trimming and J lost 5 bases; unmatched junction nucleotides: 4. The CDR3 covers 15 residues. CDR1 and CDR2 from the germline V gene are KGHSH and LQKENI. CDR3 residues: CASSRDRGDNSPLHF. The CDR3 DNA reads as TGTGCCAGCTCACGAGACAGGGGTGATAATTCACCCCTCCACTTT.

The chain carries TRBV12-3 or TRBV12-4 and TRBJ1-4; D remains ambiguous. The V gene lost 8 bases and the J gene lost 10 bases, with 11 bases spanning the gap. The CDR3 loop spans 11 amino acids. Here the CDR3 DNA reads TGTGCCAGCTCCTTGGCTGGAAAACTGTTTTTT. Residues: CASSLAGKLFF.

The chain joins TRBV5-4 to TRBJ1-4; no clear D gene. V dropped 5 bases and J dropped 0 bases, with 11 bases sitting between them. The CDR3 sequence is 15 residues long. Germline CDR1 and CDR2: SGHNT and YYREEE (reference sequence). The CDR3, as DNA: TGTGCCAGCAGTTTCGAGGGTACAACTAATGAAAAACTGTTTTTT. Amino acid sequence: CASSFEGTTNEKLFF.

CDR3 DNA: TGTGCCAGCAGCCCCCCGAGCTCCTACAATGAGCAGTTCTTC. Translation gives CASSPPSSYNEQFF. This rearrangement joins TRBV6-2 or TRBV6-3 to TRBJ2-1; D remains unclear. Germline V gene sequence: CDR1 MNHEY, CDR2 SVGEGT. V was shortened by 6 bases and J by 0 bases, with 9 bases between the two germline ends. The CDR3 totals 14 residues.

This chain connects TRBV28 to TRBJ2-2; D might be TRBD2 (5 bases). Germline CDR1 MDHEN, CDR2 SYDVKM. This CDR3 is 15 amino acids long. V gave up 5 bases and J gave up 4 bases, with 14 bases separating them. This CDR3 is CASSGVRRGTGELFF. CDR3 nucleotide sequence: TGTGCCAGCAGTGGGGTCCGCCGGGGCACCGGGGAGCTGTTTTTT.

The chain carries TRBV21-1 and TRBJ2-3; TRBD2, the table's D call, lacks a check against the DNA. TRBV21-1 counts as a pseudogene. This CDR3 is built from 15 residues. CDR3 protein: CATHQMFHRVYTQYF. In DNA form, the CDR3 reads TGTGCCACCCACCAAATGTTCCATCGGGTGTATACGCAGTATTTT.

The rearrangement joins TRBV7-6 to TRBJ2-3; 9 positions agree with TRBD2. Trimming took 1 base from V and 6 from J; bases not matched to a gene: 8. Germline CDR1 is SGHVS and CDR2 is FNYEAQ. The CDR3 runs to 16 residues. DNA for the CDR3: TGTGCCAGCAGCTTAGGGGCGGGAGGGCCTTCCGATACGCAGTATTTT. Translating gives CASSLGAGGPSDTQYF.

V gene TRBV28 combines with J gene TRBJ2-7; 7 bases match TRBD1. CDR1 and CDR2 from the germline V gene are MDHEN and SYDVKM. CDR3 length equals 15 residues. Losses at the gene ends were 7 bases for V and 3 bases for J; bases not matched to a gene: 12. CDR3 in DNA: TGTGCCAGCACCGCATCGACAGGGAGCTTCTACGAGCAGTACTTC. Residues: CASTASTGSFYEQYF.

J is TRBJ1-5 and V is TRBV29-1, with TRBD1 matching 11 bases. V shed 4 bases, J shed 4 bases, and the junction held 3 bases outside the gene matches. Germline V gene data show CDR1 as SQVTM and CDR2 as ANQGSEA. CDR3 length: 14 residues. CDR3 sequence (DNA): TGCAGCGTTGGGACAGGGGGCCGGAATCAGCCCCAGCATTTT. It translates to CSVGTGGRNQPQHF.

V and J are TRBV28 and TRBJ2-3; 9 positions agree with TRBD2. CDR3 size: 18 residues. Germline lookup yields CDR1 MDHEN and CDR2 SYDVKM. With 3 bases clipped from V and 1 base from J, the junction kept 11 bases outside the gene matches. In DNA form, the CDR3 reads TGTGCCAGCAGTTTTAGGCTAGCGGGAAACTCAGGCACAGATACGCAGTATTTT. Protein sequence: CASSFRLAGNSGTDTQYF. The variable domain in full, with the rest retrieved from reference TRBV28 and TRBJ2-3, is DVKVTQSSRYLVKRTGEKVFLECVQDMDHENMFWYRQDPGLGLRLIYFSYDVKMKEKGDIPEGYSVSREKKERFSLILESASTNQTSMYLCASSFRLAGNSGTDTQYFGPGTRLTVL.

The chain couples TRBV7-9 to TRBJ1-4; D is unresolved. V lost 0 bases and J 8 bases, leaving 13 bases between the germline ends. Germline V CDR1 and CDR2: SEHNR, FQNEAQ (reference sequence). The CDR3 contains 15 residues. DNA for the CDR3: TGTGCCAGCAGCTTAGCTACGGTCTCTGTAGAAAAACTGTTTTTT. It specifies CASSLATVSVEKLFF.

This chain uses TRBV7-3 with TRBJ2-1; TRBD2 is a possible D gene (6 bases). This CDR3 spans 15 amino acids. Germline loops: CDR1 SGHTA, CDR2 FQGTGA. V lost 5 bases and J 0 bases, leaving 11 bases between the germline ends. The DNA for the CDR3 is TGTGCCAGCAGCGAAACTAGCACCTCCTACAATGAGCAGTTCTTC. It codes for CASSETSTSYNEQFF.

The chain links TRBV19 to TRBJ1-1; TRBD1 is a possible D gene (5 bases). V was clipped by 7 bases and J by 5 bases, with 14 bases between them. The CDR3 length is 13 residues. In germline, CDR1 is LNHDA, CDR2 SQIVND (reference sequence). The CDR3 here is CASTSRVGTEAFF. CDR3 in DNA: TGTGCCAGTACCTCCAGGGTCGGAACTGAAGCTTTCTTT.

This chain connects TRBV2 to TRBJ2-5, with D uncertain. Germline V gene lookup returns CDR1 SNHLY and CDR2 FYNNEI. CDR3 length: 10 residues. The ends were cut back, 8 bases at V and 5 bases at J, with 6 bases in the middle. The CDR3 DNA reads TGTGCCAGCGGCAGGGAGACCCAGTACTTC. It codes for CASGRETQYF.

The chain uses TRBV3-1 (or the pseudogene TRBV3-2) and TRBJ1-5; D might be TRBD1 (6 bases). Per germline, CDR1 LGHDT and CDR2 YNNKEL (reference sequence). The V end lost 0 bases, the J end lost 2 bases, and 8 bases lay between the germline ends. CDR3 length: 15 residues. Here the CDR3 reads CASSQEGGRNQPQHF. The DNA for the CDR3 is TGTGCCAGCAGCCAAGAGGGGGGGCGCAATCAGCCCCAGCATTTT.

CDR3 region: CASSPPSRGGEEAFF. The CDR3 nucleotides read TGTGCCAGCTCACCACCTTCGAGGGGAGGAGAGGAAGCTTTCTTT. The rearrangement uses TRBV18 and TRBJ1-1; D is possibly TRBD1 (5 bases). The CDR3 length is 15 residues. Germline CDR1 reads KGHSH; CDR2 reads LQKENI. V lost 0 bases to trimming and J lost 8 bases, with 16 bases between them. Full variable domain (outside the CDR3, taken from reference TRBV18 and TRBJ1-1): NAGVMQNPRHLVRRRGQEARLRCSPMKGHSHVYWYRQLPEEGLKFMVYLQKENIIDESGMPKERFSAEFPKEGPSILRIQQVVRGDSAAYFCASSPPSRGGEEAFFGQGTRLTVV.

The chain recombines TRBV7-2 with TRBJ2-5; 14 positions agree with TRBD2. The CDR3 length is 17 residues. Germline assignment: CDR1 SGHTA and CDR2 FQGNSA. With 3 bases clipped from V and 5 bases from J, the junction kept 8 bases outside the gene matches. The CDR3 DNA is TGTGCCAGCAGCTTCCAGGGGACTAGCGGGAGCGGTGAGACCCAGTACTTC. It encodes CASSFQGTSGSGETQYF.

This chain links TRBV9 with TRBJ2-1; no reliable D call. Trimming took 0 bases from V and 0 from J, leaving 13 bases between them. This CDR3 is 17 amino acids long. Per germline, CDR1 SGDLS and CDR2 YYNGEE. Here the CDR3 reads CASSVELRGDSYNEQFF. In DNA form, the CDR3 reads TGTGCCAGCAGCGTAGAGCTGCGCGGCGACTCCTACAATGAGCAGTTCTTC.

CDR3 residues: CASSLHPDSSGNTIYF. The CDR3 nucleotides read TGTGCCAGCAGCTTACACCCCGACAGCTCTGGAAACACCATATATTTT. The gene calls are TRBV7-2 and TRBJ1-3, with a weak D call TRBD1 (5 bases). The germline CDR1 and CDR2 sequences are SGHTA and FQGNSA. The V end was cut by 2 bases, the J end by 0 bases, with 11 bases between. The CDR3 runs 16 residues.

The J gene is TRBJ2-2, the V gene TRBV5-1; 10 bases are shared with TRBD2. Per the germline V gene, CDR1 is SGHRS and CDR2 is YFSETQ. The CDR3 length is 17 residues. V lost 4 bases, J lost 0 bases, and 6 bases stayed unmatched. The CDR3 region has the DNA TGCGCCAGCAGCCCGACTAGCGGGCGCGCGAACACCGGGGAGCTGTTTTTT. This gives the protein CASSPTSGRANTGELFF. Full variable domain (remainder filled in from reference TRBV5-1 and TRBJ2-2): KAGVTQTPRYLIKTRGQQVTLSCSPISGHRSVSWYQQTPGQGLQFLFEYFSETQRNKGNFPGRFSGRQFSNSRSEMNVSTLELGDSALYLCASSPTSGRANTGELFFGEGSRLTVL.

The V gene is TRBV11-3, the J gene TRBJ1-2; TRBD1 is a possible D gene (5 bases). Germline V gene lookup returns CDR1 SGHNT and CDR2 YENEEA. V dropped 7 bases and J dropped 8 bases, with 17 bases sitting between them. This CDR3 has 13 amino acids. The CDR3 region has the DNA TGTGCCAGCAAGTCGGGCGGGGCCCCCGGCTACACCTTC. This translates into CASKSGGAPGYTF.

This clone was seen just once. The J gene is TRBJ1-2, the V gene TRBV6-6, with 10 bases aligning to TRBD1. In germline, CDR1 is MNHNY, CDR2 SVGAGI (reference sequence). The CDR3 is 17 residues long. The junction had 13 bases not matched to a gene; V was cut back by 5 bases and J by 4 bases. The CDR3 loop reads CASSRGQGGVRGYGYTF. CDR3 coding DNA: TGTGCCAGCAGTCGCGGACAGGGGGGGGTGCGCGGCTATGGCTACACCTTC.

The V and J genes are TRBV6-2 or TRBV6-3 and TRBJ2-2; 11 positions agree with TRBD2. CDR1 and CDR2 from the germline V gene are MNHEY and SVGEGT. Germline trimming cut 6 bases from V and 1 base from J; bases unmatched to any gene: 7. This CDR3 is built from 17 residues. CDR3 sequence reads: CASSFPTSGKNTGELFF. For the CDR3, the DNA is TGTGCCAGCAGCTTCCCGACTAGCGGGAAGAACACCGGGGAGCTGTTTTTT.

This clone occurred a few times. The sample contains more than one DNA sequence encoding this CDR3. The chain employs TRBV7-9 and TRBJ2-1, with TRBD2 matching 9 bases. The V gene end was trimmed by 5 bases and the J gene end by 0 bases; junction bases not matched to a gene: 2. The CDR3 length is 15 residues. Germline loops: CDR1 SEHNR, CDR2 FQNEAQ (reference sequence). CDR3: CASSVSGGSYNEQFF. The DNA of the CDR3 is TGTGCCAGCAGCGTTAGCGGGGGCTCCTACAATGAGCAGTTCTTC.

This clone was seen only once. The DNA of the CDR3 is TGTGCCAGTAGTATAGATCGGAAAAACAGGGGTTCCTCCTACGAGCAGTACTTC. This gives the protein CASSIDRKNRGSSYEQYF. The chain has TRBV19 and TRBJ2-7; 7 nucleotides align to TRBD1. The CDR3 covers 18 residues. CDR1 LNHDA and CDR2 SQIVND come from the germline V gene (reference sequence). V was clipped by 0 bases and J by 0 bases; unmatched bases: 11.

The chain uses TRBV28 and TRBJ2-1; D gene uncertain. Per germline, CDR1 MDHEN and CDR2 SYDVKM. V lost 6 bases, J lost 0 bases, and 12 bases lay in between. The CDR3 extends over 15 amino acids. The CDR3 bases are TGTGCCAGCAGCCCCCGCAGGCTCTCCTACAATGAGCAGTTCTTC. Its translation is CASSPRRLSYNEQFF.

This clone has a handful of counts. The CDR3 loop is CASRRGTGNQPQHF. CDR3 coding DNA: TGTGCCAGCCGTCGCGGGACAGGCAATCAGCCCCAGCATTTT. The chain couples TRBV27 to TRBJ1-5; 7 bases are a match to TRBD1. CDR3 size: 14 residues. V was clipped by 8 bases and J by 2 bases; unmatched bases: 6. Germline V gene lookup returns CDR1 MNHEY and CDR2 SMNVEV (reference sequence).

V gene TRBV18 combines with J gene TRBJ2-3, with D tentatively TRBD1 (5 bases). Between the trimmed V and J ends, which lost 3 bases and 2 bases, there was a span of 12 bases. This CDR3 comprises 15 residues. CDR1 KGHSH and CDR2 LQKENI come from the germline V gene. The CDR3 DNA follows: TGTGCCAGCTCACCCCGACAGTTCCCCACAGATACGCAGTATTTT. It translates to CASSPRQFPTDTQYF.

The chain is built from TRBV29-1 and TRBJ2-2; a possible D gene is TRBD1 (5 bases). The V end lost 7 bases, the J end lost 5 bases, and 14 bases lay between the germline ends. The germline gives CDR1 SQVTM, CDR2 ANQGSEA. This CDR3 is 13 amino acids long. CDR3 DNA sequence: TGCAGCGCATCGATAGGGGTGACCGGGGAGCTGTTTTTT. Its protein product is CSASIGVTGELFF.